The 18 T cell receptor beta chains listed next were all sequenced from one sample in a study of control samples from healthy donors and cancer patients. Measured with immunoSEQ multiplex PCR; TCRdb has only the in-frame clones, and not every one. The table has approximately 120,000 clones, over 75% seen once; the top ten hold about 4.2%. Sequencing was performed on blood. These receptor sequences come from a human donor in good health. The donor label of this sample is uncertain.

The J gene is TRBJ1-4, the V gene TRBV2; 8 nucleotides agree with TRBD1. This CDR3 comprises 14 residues. After removal of 5 bases from V and 8 bases from J, the junction contained 7 bases not matched to a gene. Germline V lookup: CDR1 SNHLY, CDR2 FYNNEI. This CDR3 reads CASSPQGAGEKLFF. CDR3 in DNA: TGTGCCAGCAGTCCCCAGGGGGCAGGCGAAAAACTGTTTTTT.

This clone turned up a few times. The chain recombines TRBV11-2 with TRBJ2-7; D may correspond to TRBD1 or TRBD2 (6 bases each). Germline lookup yields CDR1 SGHAT and CDR2 FQNNGV. The CDR3 is made up of 14 amino acids. Trimming took 3 bases from V and 2 from J, leaving 11 bases between them. The CDR3: CASSLGGRTYEQYF. The CDR3 DNA follows: TGTGCCAGCAGCTTGGGGGGCAGAACCTACGAGCAGTACTTC.

V and J are TRBV12-5 and TRBJ2-1; no clear D. Germline CDR1 LGHNT, CDR2 FRNRAP. The length of the CDR3 is 13 residues. Trimming stripped 0 bases from V and 8 bases from J, with 8 bases between. Here the CDR3 DNA reads TGTGCTAGTGGTTTGGTGGAACAAGATGAGCAGTTCTTC. Its translation: CASGLVEQDEQFF.

The CDR3 coding sequence is TGTGCCATCAGTGAGTCGAGTCGGGTCTCCTATAATTCACCCCTCCACTTT. Amino acids: CAISESSRVSYNSPLHF. The chain couples TRBV10-3 to TRBJ1-6; D not resolved. The germline V gene encodes CDR1 ENHRY and CDR2 SYGVKD. Between the trimmed V and J ends, which lost 0 bases and 0 bases, there was a span of 9 bases. This CDR3 contains 17 residues.

The chain combines TRBV5-1 with TRBJ1-2; tentatively, D is TRBD1 (6 bases). The length of the CDR3 is 15 residues. The germline gives CDR1 SGHRS, CDR2 YFSETQ. V shed 1 base and J shed 1 base, with 11 bases lying between them. In DNA, the CDR3 is TGCGCCAGCAGCTTGTGGGACACACTTAACTATGGCTACACCTTC. Protein: CASSLWDTLNYGYTF. Complete variable domain (other parts from reference TRBV5-1 and TRBJ1-2): KAGVTQTPRYLIKTRGQQVTLSCSPISGHRSVSWYQQTPGQGLQFLFEYFSETQRNKGNFPGRFSGRQFSNSRSEMNVSTLELGDSALYLCASSLWDTLNYGYTFGSGTRLTVV.

This clone was recorded only once. J is TRBJ1-2 and V is TRBV10-3; D is unresolved. CDR1 is ENHRY and CDR2 is SYGVKD in the germline V gene. The CDR3 has 15 amino acids. Trimming took off 3 bases at V and 4 bases at J, with 15 bases between the two ends. The CDR3 loop is CAISDEGLPLYGYTF. CDR3 coding DNA: TGTGCCATCAGTGATGAGGGCCTACCACTCTATGGCTACACCTTC.

V is TRBV27 and J is TRBJ1-4; D perhaps matches TRBD1 (6 bases). V was clipped by 3 bases and J by 6 bases, with 11 bases between them. This CDR3 has 14 residues. Germline V lookup: CDR1 MNHEY, CDR2 SMNVEV (reference sequence). In DNA, the CDR3 is TGTGCCAGCAGTTTGGCAGGGGTTCATGAAAAACTGTTTTTT. Its protein product is CASSLAGVHEKLFF.

This rearrangement joins TRBV27 to TRBJ2-1; D is unclear. The germline V gene encodes CDR1 MNHEY and CDR2 SMNVEV (reference sequence). Trimming cost V 2 bases and J 3 bases, with 5 bases left between them. This CDR3 has 13 amino acids. The CDR3 region is CASSLEVYNEQFF. CDR3 sequence (DNA): TGTGCCAGCAGTTTAGAGGTCTACAATGAGCAGTTCTTC.

This clone was recorded once. The chain uses TRBV27 and TRBJ1-6; maybe TRBD1 (6 bases). Trimming took off 6 bases at V and 4 bases at J, with 10 bases between the two ends. The CDR3 is 14 residues long. Looked up from germline, CDR1 is MNHEY and CDR2 is SMNVEV (reference sequence). The CDR3 here is CASRLTGYNSPLHF. CDR3 nucleotide sequence: TGTGCCAGCAGGTTGACAGGTTATAATTCACCCCTCCACTTT.

The chain recombines TRBV27 with TRBJ2-2; D uncertain. This CDR3 is built from 18 residues. The germline V gene encodes CDR1 MNHEY and CDR2 SMNVEV (reference sequence). V was trimmed by 0 bases and J by 0 bases, leaving 14 bases between them. The CDR3, as DNA: TGTGCCAGCAGTTTATCTGTCAGGCCTCTATCGAACACCGGGGAGCTGTTTTTT. This translates into CASSLSVRPLSNTGELFF.

CDR3 bases: TGTGCCTGGAGTCCCCGGACCTTCTACGAGCAGTACTTC. It translates to CAWSPRTFYEQYF. This rearrangement joins TRBV30 to TRBJ2-7; D not resolved. Germline V gene data show CDR1 as GTSNPN and CDR2 as SVGIG (reference sequence). Trimming stripped 2 bases from V and 3 bases from J, with 11 bases between. The CDR3 contains 13 residues.

The genes are TRBV3-1 (or the pseudogene TRBV3-2) and TRBJ1-1, with TRBD1 as a possible D gene (6 bases). Between the trimmed V and J ends, which lost 10 bases and 0 bases, there was a span of 15 bases. Germline values: CDR1 LGHDT, CDR2 YNNKEL (reference sequence). The CDR3 runs to 14 residues. The CDR3 sequence is CATTGKGVNTEAFF. CDR3 nucleotides: TGTGCCACCACAGGGAAAGGTGTGAACACTGAAGCTTTCTTT.

The chain uses TRBV28 and TRBJ2-1; possible D gene TRBD1, 7 bases. CDR1 and CDR2 from the germline V gene are MDHEN and SYDVKM. The length of the CDR3 is 13 residues. The V end lost 5 bases, the J end lost 7 bases, and 12 bases lay between the germline ends. The CDR3 DNA sequence: TGTGCCAGCAGTGACCCAGGGGGGAATGAGCAGTTCTTC. Translation: CASSDPGGNEQFF.

The chain combines TRBV21-1 with TRBJ2-1; the table's D call, TRBD1, has no DNA check behind it. TRBV21-1 is termed a pseudogene. CDR3 length: 16 residues. The CDR3 protein is CASIGFYRGQYNEQFF. The CDR3 DNA is TGTGCCAGCATCGGATTCTACCGGGGACAGTACAATGAGCAGTTCTTC.

The chain carries TRBV19 and TRBJ1-2; unclear D gene. V lost 8 bases and J lost 3, with 7 bases in between. Germline V gene data show CDR1 as LNHDA and CDR2 as SQIVND (reference sequence). The CDR3 has 11 amino acids. This chain's CDR3 is CASGRDYGYTF. The DNA of the CDR3 is TGTGCCAGTGGAAGGGACTATGGCTACACCTTC.

CDR3 sequence reads: CASRGGTGVYSPLHF. CDR3 DNA sequence: TGTGCCAGCAGAGGAGGGACAGGGGTGTACTCACCCCTCCACTTT. The chain is built from TRBV6-5 and TRBJ1-6; TRBD1 matches at 10 bases. The CDR3 runs 15 residues. Germline loops: CDR1 MNHEY, CDR2 SVGAGI. The trim removed 6 bases at V and 10 bases at J, leaving 9 bases unmatched.

The chain combines TRBV12-5 with TRBJ1-1, with TRBD1 matching 9 bases. Unmatched junction bases numbered 3, after V lost 0 bases and J lost 7 bases. This CDR3 region has 14 residues. The germline gives CDR1 LGHNT, CDR2 FRNRAP. DNA for the CDR3: TGTGCTAGTGGTTTGGTTGACAGGGGGAATGAAGCTTTCTTT. Translating it yields CASGLVDRGNEAFF.

The genes are TRBV29-1 and TRBJ1-1, with D possibly matching TRBD1 (5 bases). Germline V CDR1 and CDR2: SQVTM, ANQGSEA. The CDR3 extends over 13 amino acids. V lost 3 bases to trimming and J lost 4 bases, with 12 bases between them. The CDR3 spells CSVDEGMGTEAFF. CDR3 nucleotide sequence: TGCAGCGTTGATGAGGGGATGGGCACTGAAGCTTTCTTT.